Reported below is one T cell receptor (beta chain). The antigen is unknown. The sample is drawn from a study of T-cell memory formation after mild COVID-19. Study findings and constraints: Some clones that responded were present in memory (sampled pre-infection), which suggests cross-reactive memory joined.

Using its own MiXCR run on the 5' RACE reads, TCRdb lists one record per CDR3 protein. The table includes some 150,000 distinct CDR3 sequences, roughly a quarter detected once. Germline CDR1 LGHNA, CDR2 YSLEER. Trimming shortened V by 1 base and J by 2 bases, and 13 bases separated the two germline ends. This CDR3 spans 16 amino acids. Sequenced sample: PBMCs or a T cell subset sorted from them (not recorded which). This chain connects TRBV4-3 to TRBJ2-3, with D possibly TRBD2 on 6 matching bases. The receptor's source is an adult woman who had mild COVID-19 (a few samples of this study predate the infection). Cell type and time point are not known. The CDR3 region is CASSQGASGFTDTQYF. CDR3 coding DNA: TGCGCCAGCAGCCAAGGAGCCAGCGGGTTCACAGATACGCAGTATTTT.